The clone carrying this T cell receptor beta chain was recorded many times. What it recognizes is unknown. The CDR3 runs 13 residues. V dropped 3 bases and J dropped 6 bases, with 12 bases sitting between them. The V gene's germline CDR1 is LNHDA and CDR2 SQIVND (reference sequence). A CD8+CD4-CCR7+CD45RA+ gate was used to sort naive CD8 T cells. These data are taken from a study of molecular identifiers for immune sequencing clone quantification. Bulk TCR library preparation followed previously described methods with listed TCR primers. TCRdb reprocessed the PCR reads with MiXCR, giving one entry per CDR3 protein. The sample contains approximately 670,000 distinct CDR3 sequences, 15% to 20% of which appear only once. Study-level findings and limits: Spiked Jurkat TCR RNA equal to one cell could reportedly be picked out among some 1 million naive cells. Clonotypes surpassing 20 RNA copies contained over 99% of effector molecules, versus under 1% in naive cells.

The sequence was obtained from a human donor in good health. Some libraries in this study had Jurkat cell RNA spiked in. Sequencing used naive CD8+ T cells from blood, with Jurkat cell RNA spiked in. Sample subset: FACS-sorted CD8+CD4-CCR7+CD45RA+ naive T cells. J is TRBJ2-7 and V is TRBV19; tentative D call: TRBD2 (6 bases). The CDR3 DNA is TGTGCCAGTAGTATCGGGACTGCTGGCGAGCAGTACTTC. It specifies CASSIGTAGEQYF.